This T cell receptor (beta chain) derives from a study of T cells in Graves' hyperthyroidism and ophthalmopathy. Patients aged 18 to 65 with hyperthyroidism were newly diagnosed, with duration under 2 months. The diagnoses drew upon clinical symptoms, serum thyroxine and TRAb, thyroid ultrasound and orbital computed tomography. Before ophthalmopathy appeared, progressors gave blood at initial hyperthyroidism diagnosis. Amplified regions were TCR beta CDR3 sequences from RNA transcripts. HTBI primers were employed in a first-round RT-PCR of the TCR CDR3. From the multiplex PCR reads, TCRdb called clonotypes with MiXCR, one entry per CDR3 protein. The data contain roughly 150,000 distinct CDR3 sequences, 9.4% of them seen just once; the ten biggest clones take up around 20%. This CDR3 is 15 amino acids long. Per germline, CDR1 LGHNA and CDR2 YNFKEQ. V was cut by 1 base and J by 0 bases, with 9 bases left in between.

Study outcomes and limitations: Blood samples included most of the expanded thyroid clonotypes exceeding 0.001.

This clonotype was detected only a few times. Its antigen is currently unknown. This clonotype originated in a woman between 18 and 30 years old with Graves' hyperthyroidism that later progressed to Graves' ophthalmopathy. What was sequenced was blood. The chain is built from TRBV4-2 and TRBJ1-2, with no clear D. The CDR3 sequence is CASSQAPQANYGYTF. CDR3 DNA: TGTGCCAGCAGCCAAGCCCCTCAAGCTAACTATGGCTACACCTTC.